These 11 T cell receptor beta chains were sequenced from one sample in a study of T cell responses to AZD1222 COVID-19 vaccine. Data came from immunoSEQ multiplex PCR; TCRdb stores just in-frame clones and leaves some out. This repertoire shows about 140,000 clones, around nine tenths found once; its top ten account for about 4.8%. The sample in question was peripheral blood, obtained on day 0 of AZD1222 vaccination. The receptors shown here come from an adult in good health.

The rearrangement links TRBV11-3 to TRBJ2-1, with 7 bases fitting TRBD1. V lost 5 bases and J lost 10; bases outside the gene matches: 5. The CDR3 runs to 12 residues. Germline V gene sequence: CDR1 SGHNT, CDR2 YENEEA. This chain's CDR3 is CASSPRGGEQFF. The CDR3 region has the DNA TGTGCCAGCAGCCCCCGAGGGGGCGAGCAGTTCTTC.

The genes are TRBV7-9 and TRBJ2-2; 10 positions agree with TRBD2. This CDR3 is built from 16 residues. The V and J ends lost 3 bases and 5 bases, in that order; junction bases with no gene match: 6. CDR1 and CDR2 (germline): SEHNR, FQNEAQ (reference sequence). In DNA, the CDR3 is TGTGCCAGCAGCTTCTCTAGCGGGAGTTGGACCGGGGAGCTGTTTTTT. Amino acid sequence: CASSFSSGSWTGELFF.

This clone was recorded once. CDR3 protein: CASGANSYEQYF. The CDR3 coding sequence is TGTGCCAGCGGTGCCAACTCCTACGAGCAGTACTTC. The chain recombines TRBV12-3 or TRBV12-4 with TRBJ2-7; D gene uncertain. The CDR3 covers 12 residues. V lost 8 bases, J lost 0 bases, and 8 bases lay in between.

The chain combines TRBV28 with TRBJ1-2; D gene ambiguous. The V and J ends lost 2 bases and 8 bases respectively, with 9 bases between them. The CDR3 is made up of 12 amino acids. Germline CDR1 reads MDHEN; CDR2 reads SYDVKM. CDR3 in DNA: TGTGCCAGCAGTTTAGTGCAGTACGGCTACACCTTC. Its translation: CASSLVQYGYTF.

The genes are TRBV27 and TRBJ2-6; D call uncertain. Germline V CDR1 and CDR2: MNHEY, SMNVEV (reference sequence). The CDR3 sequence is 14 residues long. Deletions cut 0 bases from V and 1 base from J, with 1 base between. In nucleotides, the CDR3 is TGTGCCAGCAGTTTATCATCTGGGGCCAACGTCCTGACTTTC. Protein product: CASSLSSGANVLTF.

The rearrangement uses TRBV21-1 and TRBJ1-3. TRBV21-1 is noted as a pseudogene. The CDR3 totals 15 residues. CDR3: CASSKRAGSGNTIYF. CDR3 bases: TGTGCCAGCAGCAAAAGGGCCGGCTCTGGAAACACCATATATTTT.

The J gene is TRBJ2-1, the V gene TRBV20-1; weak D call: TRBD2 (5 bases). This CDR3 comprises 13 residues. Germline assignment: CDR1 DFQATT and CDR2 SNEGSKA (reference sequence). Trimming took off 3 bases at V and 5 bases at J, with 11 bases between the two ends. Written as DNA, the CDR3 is TGCAGTGCTAGTTCTCCGAGGGACAATGAGCAGTTCTTC. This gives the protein CSASSPRDNEQFF.

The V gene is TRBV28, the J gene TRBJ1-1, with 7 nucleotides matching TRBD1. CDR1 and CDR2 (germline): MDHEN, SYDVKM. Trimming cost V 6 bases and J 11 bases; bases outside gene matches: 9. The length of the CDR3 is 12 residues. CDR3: CASRIQGKGAFF. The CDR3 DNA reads TGTGCCAGCAGAATACAGGGGAAAGGGGCTTTCTTT.

CDR3 residues: CASSIWGKGARGTEAFF. CDR3 DNA: TGTGCCAGTAGTATATGGGGAAAGGGGGCCCGAGGCACTGAAGCTTTCTTT. J is TRBJ1-1 and V is TRBV19; TRBD1 aligns across 7 bases. The V and J ends lost 2 bases and 4 bases, in that order; junction bases with no gene match: 13. This CDR3 contains 17 residues. CDR1 is LNHDA and CDR2 is SQIVND in the germline V gene (reference sequence).

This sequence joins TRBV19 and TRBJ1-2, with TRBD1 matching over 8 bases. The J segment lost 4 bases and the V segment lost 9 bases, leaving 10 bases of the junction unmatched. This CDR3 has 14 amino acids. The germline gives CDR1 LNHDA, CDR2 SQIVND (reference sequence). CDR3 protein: CASHTSGQAYGYTF. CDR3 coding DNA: TGTGCCAGCCATACCTCGGGACAGGCCTATGGCTACACCTTC. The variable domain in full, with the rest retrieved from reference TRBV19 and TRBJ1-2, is DGGITQSPKYLFRKEGQNVTLSCEQNLNHDAMYWYRQDPGQGLRLIYYSQIVNDFQKGDIAEGYSVSREKKESFPLTVTSAQKNPTAFYLCASHTSGQAYGYTFGSGTRLTVV.

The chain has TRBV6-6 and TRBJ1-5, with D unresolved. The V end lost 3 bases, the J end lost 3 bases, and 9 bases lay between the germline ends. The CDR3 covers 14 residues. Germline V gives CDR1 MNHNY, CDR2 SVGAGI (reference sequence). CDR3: CASSYSGNNQPQHF. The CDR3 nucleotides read TGTGCCAGCAGTTATTCAGGAAACAATCAGCCCCAGCATTTT.